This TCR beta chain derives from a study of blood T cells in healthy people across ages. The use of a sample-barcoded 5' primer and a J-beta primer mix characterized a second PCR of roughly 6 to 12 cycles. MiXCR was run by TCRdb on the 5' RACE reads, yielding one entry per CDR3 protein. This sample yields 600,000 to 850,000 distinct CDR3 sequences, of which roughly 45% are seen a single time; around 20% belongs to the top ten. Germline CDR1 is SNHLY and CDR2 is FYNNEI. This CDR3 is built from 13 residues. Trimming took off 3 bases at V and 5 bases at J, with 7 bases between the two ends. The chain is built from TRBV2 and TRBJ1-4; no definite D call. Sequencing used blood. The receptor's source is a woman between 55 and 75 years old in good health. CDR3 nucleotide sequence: TGTGCCAGCAGTGATATAGTAAATGAAAAACTGTTTTTT. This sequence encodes CASSDIVNEKLFF.